The 22 T cell receptor beta chains below all came from one sample that was sequenced in a study of identical twins. From the 5' RACE reads, TCRdb called clonotypes with MiXCR, one entry per CDR3 protein. Among some 900,000 distinct CDR3 sequences, approximately 13% were seen once, and the ten largest hold around 1.5%. This sample also belongs to another study, concerning yellow fever vaccine responses in identical twins.

The sequenced material came from PBMCs. All receptors derive from a woman younger than 30 in good health.

This clonotype occurred many times. The DNA of the CDR3 is TGTGCCAGCAGTTCTCGGGGGGGTGGCTACACCTTC. This encodes CASSSRGGGYTF. This chain uses TRBV28 with TRBJ1-2; the D gene is possibly TRBD1 (5 bases). Germline V CDR1 and CDR2: MDHEN, SYDVKM. Trimming took off 4 bases at V and 7 bases at J, with 10 bases between the two ends. The CDR3 has 12 amino acids.

This clonotype was seen repeatedly, ten times or more. The V and J genes are TRBV13 and TRBJ2-3; 8 positions agree with TRBD1. The germline V gene encodes CDR1 PRHDT and CDR2 FYEKMQ (reference sequence). V was clipped by 0 bases and J by 7 bases; unmatched bases: 12. This CDR3 contains 17 residues. The CDR3 DNA is TGTGCCAGCAGCTTAGGCTCGGGGACAGGCGACCCAAATACGCAGTATTTT. As protein: CASSLGSGTGDPNTQYF.

The genes are TRBV4-1 and TRBJ1-1; D is ambiguous. The CDR3 has 13 residues. Trimming removed 3 bases at V and 3 bases at J, with 8 bases between. Germline assignment: CDR1 MGHRA and CDR2 YSYEKL. Written as DNA, the CDR3 is TGCGCCAGCAGCCATCTCAGTCACACTGAAGCTTTCTTT. Residues: CASSHLSHTEAFF.

CDR3 nucleotide sequence: TGTGCCAGCAGTGTTCTAGCGGGGGGTAGCACAGATACGCAGTATTTT. The encoded protein is CASSVLAGGSTDTQYF. This chain links TRBV25-1 with TRBJ2-3, with 11 nucleotides matching TRBD2. The CDR3 contains 16 residues. Germline V lookup: CDR1 MGHDK, CDR2 SYGVNS. With 4 bases clipped from V and 0 bases from J, the junction kept 3 bases outside the gene matches.

The chain employs TRBV20-1 and TRBJ2-5; D remains ambiguous. V was clipped by 3 bases and J by 4 bases, with 12 bases between them. Germline V gene lookup returns CDR1 DFQATT and CDR2 SNEGSKA (reference sequence). CDR3 size: 13 residues. The CDR3, as DNA: TGCAGTGCTAGTTTCGGGTCGGGAGAGACCCAGTACTTC. Its protein product is CSASFGSGETQYF.

The rearrangement links TRBV5-1 to TRBJ2-2; D remains unclear. V gave up 4 bases and J gave up 0 bases, with 13 bases separating them. The CDR3 sequence is 16 residues long. Germline loops: CDR1 SGHRS, CDR2 YFSETQ. CDR3 DNA sequence: TGCGCCAGCAGCGCGATTATCCCGCCGAACACCGGGGAGCTGTTTTTT. It yields the protein CASSAIIPPNTGELFF.

In its sample, this clonotype was seen a few times. V gene TRBV28 combines with J gene TRBJ1-6; unclear D gene. V was clipped by 5 bases and J by 7 bases, with 6 bases between them. Germline CDR1 reads MDHEN; CDR2 reads SYDVKM. This CDR3 contains 12 residues. CDR3 sequence (DNA): TGTGCCAGCAGTCGGAACAATTCACCCCTCCACTTT. Residues: CASSRNNSPLHF.

The chain couples TRBV6-2 or TRBV6-3 to TRBJ1-1, with 9 positions matching TRBD1. This CDR3 region has 15 residues. Germline CDR1 MNHEY, CDR2 SVGEGT. The J segment lost 4 bases and the V segment lost 5 bases, leaving 8 bases of the junction unmatched. The CDR3 sequence: CASSRRGTGLTEAFF. CDR3 nucleotide sequence: TGTGCCAGCAGTCGCCGGGGGACAGGGCTCACTGAAGCTTTCTTT.

The sample holds many counts of this clonotype. The rearrangement links TRBV11-1 to TRBJ2-1; 9 bases are a match to TRBD2. This CDR3 has 15 residues. V shed 5 bases, J shed 8 bases, and the junction held 10 bases outside the gene matches. CDR1 is SGHAT and CDR2 is FQDESV in the germline V gene (reference sequence). This chain's CDR3 is CASSGAGLASHEQFF. The CDR3 DNA follows: TGTGCCAGCAGCGGTGCCGGACTAGCGTCACATGAGCAGTTCTTC.

This clonotype has just a few counts. The rearrangement joins TRBV10-3 to TRBJ1-3; TRBD1 matches at 8 bases. The CDR3 runs 15 residues. J was trimmed by 5 bases and V by 3 bases; bases with no gene match: 6. Per the germline V gene, CDR1 is ENHRY and CDR2 is SYGVKD. Here the CDR3 reads CAISDPGQGRNTIYF. The CDR3 DNA reads TGTGCCATCAGTGACCCCGGACAGGGCCGAAACACCATATATTTT.

This clonotype was found a few times. The chain joins TRBV3-1 to TRBJ1-6; 8 bases map to TRBD1. The length of the CDR3 is 14 residues. V lost 3 bases, J lost 7 bases, and 2 bases stayed unmatched. Germline CDR1 and CDR2: LGHDT and YNNKEL (reference sequence). This chain's CDR3 is CASSQDRANSPLHF. For the CDR3, the DNA is TGTGCCAGCAGCCAGGACAGGGCGAATTCACCCCTCCACTTT.

This clonotype was seen ten or more times. The CDR3, as DNA: TGTGCCAGCAGTCCGGAGCGGGAGACGGTCAATGAGCAGTTCTTC. Residues: CASSPERETVNEQFF. The chain has TRBV12-3 or TRBV12-4 and TRBJ2-1; 8 bases match TRBD2. The CDR3 has 15 residues. Unmatched junction bases numbered 9, after V lost 5 bases and J lost 6 bases.

The chain carries TRBV2 and TRBJ2-3; 10 nucleotides agree with TRBD2. The germline V gene has CDR1 SNHLY and CDR2 FYNNEI. Trimming at V came to 11 bases and at J to 4 bases, leaving 12 bases not matched to a gene. The CDR3 spans 15 residues. CDR3 DNA sequence: TGTGCCGGTACCACTAGCGGGGCTCTTTCAGATACGCAGTATTTT. This translates into CAGTTSGALSDTQYF.

This clonotype showed up just a few times. The chain joins TRBV5-1 to TRBJ2-2; D call uncertain. Germline lookup yields CDR1 SGHRS and CDR2 YFSETQ. This CDR3 is 16 amino acids long. V gave up 4 bases and J gave up 4 bases, with 17 bases separating them. CDR3 DNA sequence: TGCGCCAGCAGCCCCGCGTTGGGTAGTTCCACCGGGGAGCTGTTTTTT. As protein: CASSPALGSSTGELFF.

A few counts support this clonotype. The chain couples TRBV2 to TRBJ2-7; D call uncertain. This CDR3 spans 13 amino acids. Germline V lookup: CDR1 SNHLY, CDR2 FYNNEI. Trimming stripped 6 bases from V and 4 bases from J, with 13 bases between. The CDR3 reads CASRALGGYEQYV. The CDR3 coding sequence is TGTGCCAGCAGGGCACTGGGCGGTTACGAGCAGTACGTC.

This clonotype has a handful of counts. The chain has TRBV27 and TRBJ2-7; D ambiguous. V lost 6 bases and J 9 bases, leaving 21 bases between the germline ends. Germline CDR1 and CDR2: MNHEY and SMNVEV (reference sequence). The CDR3 consists of 14 residues. Here the CDR3 reads CASRHPGPQLVQYF. DNA for the CDR3: TGTGCCAGCAGACATCCCGGGCCACAGTTGGTGCAGTACTTC.

This clonotype was picked up a small number of times. The gene calls are TRBV6-1 and TRBJ2-2, with 8 bases fitting TRBD1. Germline loops: CDR1 MNHNS, CDR2 SASEGT. The CDR3 loop spans 15 amino acids. Trimming at V came to 7 bases and at J to 2 bases, leaving 6 bases not matched to a gene. CDR3 DNA sequence: TGTGCCAGCACCACCGGGACAGGAAACACCGGGGAGCTGTTTTTT. Translation: CASTTGTGNTGELFF.

This clonotype appeared many times. The chain couples TRBV6-5 to TRBJ2-7, with D perhaps matching TRBD1 (6 bases). Trimming cost V 2 bases and J 1 base, with 12 bases left between them. Germline CDR1 and CDR2: MNHEY and SVGAGI. There are 15 residues in the CDR3. CDR3 in DNA: TGTGCCAGCAGTTACCCGGACAGCCATTCCTACGAGCAGTACGTC. This translates into CASSYPDSHSYEQYV.

CDR3 protein: CASSFPGTGPISSYEQYV. The DNA of the CDR3 is TGTGCCAGCAGTTTTCCCGGGACAGGGCCCATAAGCTCCTACGAGCAGTACGTC. This chain uses TRBV28 with TRBJ2-7; 9 positions agree with TRBD1. Germline trimming cut 3 bases from V and 0 bases from J; bases unmatched to any gene: 12. The CDR3 covers 18 residues. Germline V gene lookup returns CDR1 MDHEN and CDR2 SYDVKM.

This clonotype came up a few times. The chain joins TRBV7-9 to TRBJ2-7; D uncertain. V lost 2 bases to trimming and J lost 5 bases, with 7 bases between them. CDR1 is SEHNR and CDR2 is FQNEAQ in the germline V gene (reference sequence). CDR3 length equals 12 residues. CDR3 residues: CASSLQVNEQYF. In DNA form, the CDR3 reads TGTGCCAGCAGCTTACAAGTAAACGAGCAGTACTTC.

The rearrangement uses TRBV9 and TRBJ2-1; no firm D call. The CDR3 sequence is 17 residues long. The V end lost 1 base, the J end lost 0 bases, and 14 bases lay between the germline ends. Looked up from germline, CDR1 is SGDLS and CDR2 is YYNGEE. The chain's CDR3 is CASSVSGSSSSYNEQFF. The DNA for the CDR3 is TGTGCCAGCAGCGTATCAGGTAGTTCGAGCTCCTACAATGAGCAGTTCTTC.

The gene calls are TRBV5-1 and TRBJ2-5; D possibly corresponds to TRBD2 (5 bases). The CDR3 totals 16 residues. Trimming stripped 3 bases from V and 5 bases from J, with 20 bases between. Looked up from germline, CDR1 is SGHRS and CDR2 is YFSETQ. CDR3 sequence (DNA): TGCGCCAGCAGCTCACCCGGAGAGGGAAAACAGGAGACCCAGTACTTC. Encoded protein: CASSSPGEGKQETQYF.